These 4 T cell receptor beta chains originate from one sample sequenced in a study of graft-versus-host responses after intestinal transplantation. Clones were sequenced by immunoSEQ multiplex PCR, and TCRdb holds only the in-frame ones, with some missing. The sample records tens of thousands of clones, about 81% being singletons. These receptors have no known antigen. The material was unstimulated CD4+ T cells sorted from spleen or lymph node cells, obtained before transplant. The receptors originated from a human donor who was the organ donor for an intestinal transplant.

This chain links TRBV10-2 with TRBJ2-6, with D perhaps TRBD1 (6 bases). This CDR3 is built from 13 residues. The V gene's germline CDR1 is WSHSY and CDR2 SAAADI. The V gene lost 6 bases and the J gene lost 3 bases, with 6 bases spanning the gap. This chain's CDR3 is CASRQGGANVLTF. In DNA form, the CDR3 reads TGCGCCAGCAGACAGGGTGGGGCCAACGTCCTGACTTTC.

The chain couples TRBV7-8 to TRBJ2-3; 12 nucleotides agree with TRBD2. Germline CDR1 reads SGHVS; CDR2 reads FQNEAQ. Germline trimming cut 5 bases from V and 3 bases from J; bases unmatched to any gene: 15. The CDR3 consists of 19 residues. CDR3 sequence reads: CASSVKLAGGISVTDTQYF. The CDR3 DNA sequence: TGTGCCAGCAGCGTTAAACTAGCGGGGGGTATCAGTGTGACAGATACGCAGTATTTT.

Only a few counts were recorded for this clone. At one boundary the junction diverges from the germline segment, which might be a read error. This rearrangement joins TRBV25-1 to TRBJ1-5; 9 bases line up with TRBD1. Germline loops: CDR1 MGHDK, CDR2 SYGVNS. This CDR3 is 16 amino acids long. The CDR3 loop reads CVSSESGTGSNQPQHF. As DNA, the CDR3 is TGTGTCAGCAGTGAATCCGGGACAGGGAGCAATCAGCCCCAGCATTTT.

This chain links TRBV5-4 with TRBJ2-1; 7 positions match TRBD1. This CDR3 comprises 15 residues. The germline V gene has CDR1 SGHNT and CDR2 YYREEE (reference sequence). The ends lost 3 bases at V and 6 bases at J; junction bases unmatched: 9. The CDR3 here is CASSSGGNNVNEQFF. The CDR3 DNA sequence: TGTGCCAGCAGCTCAGGGGGAAATAATGTCAATGAGCAGTTCTTC.